Shown below are 20 T cell receptor beta chains from a single sample sequenced in a study of vaccination and CD4 T cells after COVID-19. The antigens these receptors bind are not known. As to treatment: approximately 11-day PBMC culture with coronavirus spike peptide pools or control peptides (ViraFEST assay). With the Oncomine TCR Beta short-read assay, DNA from cultured CD4+ T cells was sequenced. A single record per CDR3 protein comes from TCRdb applying MiXCR to the PCR reads. The sample holds roughly 13,000 distinct CDR3 sequences, roughly 53% seen once. The sequencing sample was made of CD4+ T cells from blood, cultured in vitro. All receptors derive from a human donor who had recovered from COVID-19.

CDR3 region: CASSLASGLYEQYF. DNA of the CDR3: TGTGCCAGCAGCTTAGCATCAGGGTTATACGAGCAGTACTTC. The J gene is TRBJ2-7, the V gene TRBV7-9; maybe TRBD1 (5 bases). This CDR3 has 14 residues. Per germline, CDR1 SEHNR and CDR2 FQNEAQ (reference sequence). V lost 0 bases to trimming and J lost 4 bases, with 10 bases between them.

This sequence joins TRBV7-7 and TRBJ2-1; the D gene is possibly TRBD2 (5 bases). CDR3 length: 16 residues. Trimming removed 2 bases at V and 7 bases at J, with 18 bases between. Per the germline V gene, CDR1 is SSHAT and CDR2 is FNYEAQ (reference sequence). The CDR3 nucleotides are TGTGCCAGCAGCTTATCCCCGGGAATCAATGGGAATGAGCAGTTCTTC. It is translated as CASSLSPGINGNEQFF.

V gene TRBV6-5 combines with J gene TRBJ2-6, with D unclear. The germline CDR1 and CDR2 sequences are MNHEY and SVGAGI. V lost 2 bases, J lost 1 base, and 6 bases lay in between. The CDR3 contains 15 residues. The CDR3 loop reads CASSYGGSGANVLTF. For the CDR3, the DNA is TGTGCCAGCAGTTACGGTGGGTCTGGGGCCAACGTCCTGACTTTC.

This chain connects TRBV25-1 to TRBJ2-2; either TRBD1 or TRBD2 may fit D (5 bases each). The germline V gene encodes CDR1 MGHDK and CDR2 SYGVNS. Trimming cost V 6 bases and J 3 bases, with 17 bases left between them. The CDR3 totals 16 residues. The CDR3 nucleotides read TGTGCCAGCAGCACACCCGCAGGGAGCTACACCGGGGAGCTGTTTTTT. This sequence encodes CASSTPAGSYTGELFF.

This clonotype occurred once. The chain has TRBV6-1 and TRBJ2-5; D assignment may be TRBD1 or TRBD2 (5 bases each). V was pared by 2 bases and J by 3 bases, with 10 bases between. The germline V gene has CDR1 MNHNS and CDR2 SASEGT. The CDR3 sequence is 14 residues long. In DNA form, the CDR3 reads TGTGCCAGCAGTGAACTGGGGCGGGAAGAGACCCAGTACTTC. Its protein is CASSELGREETQYF.

The V gene is TRBV28, the J gene TRBJ2-3, with 10 nucleotides matching TRBD2. The CDR3 extends over 19 amino acids. V was clipped by 7 bases and J by 0 bases; unmatched bases: 16. Germline V CDR1 and CDR2: MDHEN, SYDVKM. CDR3 sequence reads: CASTPTGLAGVVSTDTQYF. CDR3 DNA sequence: TGTGCCAGCACTCCCACGGGGCTAGCGGGAGTGGTGAGCACAGATACGCAGTATTTT. Drawing the rest from reference TRBV28 and TRBJ2-3, the complete variable domain is DVKVTQSSRYLVKRTGEKVFLECVQDMDHENMFWYRQDPGLGLRLIYFSYDVKMKEKGDIPEGYSVSREKKERFSLILESASTNQTSMYLCASTPTGLAGVVSTDTQYFGPGTRLTVL.

The chain couples TRBV20-1 to TRBJ2-2, with D possibly TRBD2 on 6 matching bases. CDR3 length: 16 amino acids. V was shortened by 0 bases and J by 0 bases, with 11 bases between the two germline ends. Germline CDR1 reads DFQATT; CDR2 reads SNEGSKA (reference sequence). The CDR3 nucleotides read TGCAGTGCTAGAGATCGGCGGGGCGCGAACACCGGGGAGCTGTTTTTT. Its protein is CSARDRRGANTGELFF.

This clonotype was seen a handful of times. The CDR3 reads CASSRDRVVGEAFF. In DNA form, the CDR3 reads TGTGCCAGCAGCCGGGACAGGGTCGTCGGTGAAGCTTTCTTT. The genes are TRBV7-2 and TRBJ1-1; 9 bases align to TRBD1. The CDR3 covers 14 residues. CDR1 is SGHTA and CDR2 is FQGNSA in the germline V gene. V gave up 5 bases and J gave up 7 bases; unmatched junction bases: 8.

The gene calls are TRBV7-3 and TRBJ2-2; no reliable D call. CDR3 length: 12 amino acids. V shed 2 bases and J shed 7 bases, with 5 bases lying between them. CDR1 and CDR2 (germline): SGHTA, FQGTGA. The CDR3 DNA follows: TGTGCCAGCAGCTTAGCCCACGGGGAGCTGTTTTTT. This encodes CASSLAHGELFF.

V and J are TRBV6-5 and TRBJ1-5; D may be TRBD1 (6 bases). Germline values: CDR1 MNHEY, CDR2 SVGAGI. This CDR3 is 16 amino acids long. The ends were cut back, 0 bases at V and 7 bases at J, with 16 bases in the middle. The CDR3 region is CASSYSSLGGGQPQHF. CDR3 sequence (DNA): TGTGCCAGCAGTTACTCTTCTCTTGGGGGGGGCCAGCCCCAGCATTTT.

The V call is TRBV27, the J call TRBJ2-5, with D hard to call. Trimming took 5 bases from V and 1 from J, leaving 20 bases between them. Germline-derived CDR1 and CDR2 are MNHEY and SMNVEV (reference sequence). The CDR3 runs to 17 residues. CDR3 in amino acids: CASSNPMALLTQETQYF. CDR3 coding DNA: TGTGCCAGCAGTAACCCCATGGCCCTCCTCACCCAAGAGACCCAGTACTTC.

Only a few counts were recorded for this clonotype. The V gene is TRBV20-1, the J gene TRBJ2-2; 7 bases fit TRBD2. The trim removed 3 bases at V and 0 bases at J, leaving 4 bases unmatched. Germline CDR1 reads DFQATT; CDR2 reads SNEGSKA (reference sequence). CDR3 length: 15 residues. The CDR3, as DNA: TGCAGTGCTAGTGGGGGGGTCCCGAACACCGGGGAGCTGTTTTTT. Protein: CSASGGVPNTGELFF.

This chain connects TRBV5-1 to TRBJ2-5; no firm D call. The CDR3 consists of 15 residues. Per germline, CDR1 SGHRS and CDR2 YFSETQ. V was trimmed by 3 bases and J by 5 bases, leaving 17 bases between them. The CDR3: CASSSASRAGETQYF. The CDR3 DNA reads TGCGCCAGCAGCTCGGCTTCTCGGGCAGGCGAGACCCAGTACTTC.

V usage is TRBV6-1 and J usage is TRBJ1-1; D possibly corresponds to TRBD1 (6 bases). CDR1 is MNHNS, CDR2 SASEGT, per germline. The CDR3 is made up of 13 amino acids. V gave up 4 bases and J gave up 3 bases, with 9 bases separating them. DNA for the CDR3: TGTGCCAGCAGTGGGACAGCGGACACTGAAGCTTTCTTT. Its translation: CASSGTADTEAFF.

The chain carries TRBV24-1 and TRBJ2-1; 10 nucleotides agree with TRBD2. Germline V lookup: CDR1 KGHDR, CDR2 SFDVKD. Germline trimming cut 4 bases from V and 3 bases from J; bases unmatched to any gene: 5. This CDR3 is built from 16 residues. The CDR3 nucleotides are TGTGCCACCAGTGAACAAGCTAGCGGGAGCTACAATGAGCAGTTCTTC. It codes for CATSEQASGSYNEQFF.

The chain employs TRBV7-3 and TRBJ2-2; 9 positions agree with TRBD2. V dropped 4 bases and J dropped 0; count of bases not matched to a gene: 3. The CDR3 sequence is 16 residues long. Germline lookup yields CDR1 SGHTA and CDR2 FQGTGA. The CDR3, as DNA: TGTGCCAGCAGCTCTGTAGCGGGAGCGAACACCGGGGAGCTGTTTTTT. Encoded protein: CASSSVAGANTGELFF. Drawing the rest from reference TRBV7-3 and TRBJ2-2, the complete variable domain is GAGVSQTPSNKVTEKGKYVELRCDPISGHTALYWYRQSLGQGPEFLIYFQGTGAADDSGLPNDRFFAVRPEGSVSTLKIQRTERGDSAVYLCASSSVAGANTGELFFGEGSRLTVL.

The CDR3 region is CASSPPQGRTLHF. CDR3 in DNA: TGTGCCAGCTCACCACCCCAGGGAAGAACCCTCCACTTT. V gene TRBV18 combines with J gene TRBJ1-6, with a weak D call TRBD1 (5 bases). Germline values: CDR1 KGHSH, CDR2 LQKENI. The CDR3 extends over 13 amino acids. V was clipped by 0 bases and J by 14 bases, with 11 bases between them.

The CDR3, as DNA: TGTGCCAGCAGCTTCGCGGGGTGGGGGGCCTACGAGCAGTACTTC. This sequence encodes CASSFAGWGAYEQYF. The chain joins TRBV5-4 to TRBJ2-7; weak D call: TRBD2 (6 bases). Between the trimmed V and J ends, which lost 2 bases and 2 bases, there was a span of 14 bases. Germline lookup yields CDR1 SGHNT and CDR2 YYREEE (reference sequence). The CDR3 contains 15 residues.

This chain uses TRBV20-1 with TRBJ2-7, with 7 positions matching TRBD2. V lost 3 bases to trimming and J lost 1 base; unmatched junction nucleotides: 9. The CDR3 has 15 amino acids. The germline V gene encodes CDR1 DFQATT and CDR2 SNEGSKA (reference sequence). The CDR3 sequence: CSARGTKRLSYEQYF. DNA for the CDR3: TGCAGTGCTAGGGGGACTAAGCGTCTATCCTACGAGCAGTACTTC.

The genes are TRBV6-4 and TRBJ2-3, with 7 bases that match TRBD2. The CDR3 is 13 residues long. With V trimmed by 8 bases and J by 5 bases, 7 bases remained unmatched. Germline V CDR1 and CDR2: MRHNA, SNTAGT. The CDR3 nucleotides read TGTGCCAGCTCCTATGGGAGGGGAGATACGCAGTATTTT. Its translation is CASSYGRGDTQYF.